A selection of T cell receptor beta chains follows, all from one sample in a study of Graves' ophthalmopathy and Graves' hyperthyroidism. From the multiplex PCR reads, TCRdb called clonotypes with MiXCR, one entry per CDR3 protein. The repertoire holds 900,000 to 1,200,000 distinct CDR3 sequences, with around a third as singletons. The sample was peripheral blood or thyroid tissue (not recorded which). The receptors derive from an adult man with Graves' hyperthyroidism. Each CDR3 is given with its conserved first and last residue. Fields, in order: CDR3 DNA, CDR3 protein, J gene, clone size, V gene, D gene. D genes are given only for firm matches. A clone size is listed for some rows: how often the clone was seen (once, few, many), or a class if it is expanded.

DNA: TGTGCCAGCAGCGTCGGCCGGCGGGAGGAGACCCAGTACTTC
CDR3: CASSVGRREETQYF
J: TRBJ2-5
size: once
V: TRBV25-1
D: TRBD2

DNA: TGTGCCAGCAGCGTAGCCGGGACTAGCGTTTACGAGCAGTACTTC
CDR3: CASSVAGTSVYEQYF
J: TRBJ2-7
size: NA
V: TRBV9
D: TRBD2

DNA: TGTGCCAGCAGCCAAGATATCAGACGTAATGAAAAACTGTTTTTT
CDR3: CASSQDIRRNEKLFF
J: TRBJ1-4
size: NA
V: TRBV9
D: NA

DNA: TGTGCCAGCAGCGTTGACGCAGGGGGCTACGAGCAGTACTTC
CDR3: CASSVDAGGYEQYF
J: TRBJ2-7
size: NA
V: TRBV7-6
D: TRBD1

DNA: TGTGCCAGTAGTAACTCCGGCCTCTACGAGCAGTACTTC
CDR3: CASSNSGLYEQYF
J: TRBJ2-7
size: many
V: TRBV19
D: NA

DNA: TGTGCCATCAGTGCCGGGACAGGCTCCTACGAGCAGTACTTC
CDR3: CAISAGTGSYEQYF
J: TRBJ2-7
size: many
V: TRBV10-3
D: TRBD1

DNA: TGTGCCAGCAGCCAAGGACAGGCAGGGGCTCGGAATCAGCCCCAGCATTTT
CDR3: CASSQGQAGARNQPQHF
J: TRBJ1-5
size: NA
V: TRBV7-2
D: TRBD1

DNA: TGTGCCAGCAGCCCCATGACGGGAGGCGACATCTACGAGCAGTACTTC
CDR3: CASSPMTGGDIYEQYF
J: TRBJ2-7
size: many
V: TRBV9
D: TRBD2

DNA: TGTGCCAGCTCACCAGGTTGGGGGCGTGACGAGCAGTACTTC
CDR3: CASSPGWGRDEQYF
J: TRBJ2-7
size: NA
V: TRBV10-3
D: NA

DNA: TGTGCCAGCAGTGACGACAGGGCGGACTACACCTTC
CDR3: CASSDDRADYTF
J: TRBJ1-2
size: NA
V: TRBV6-5
D: TRBD1

DNA: TGTGCCAGCAGTCGCCGGACAGGGCGTTCCTCTGGGGCCAACGTCCTGACTTTC
CDR3: CASSRRTGRSSGANVLTF
J: TRBJ2-6
size: NA
V: TRBV10-3
D: TRBD1